This T cell receptor (beta chain) emerged from a study of blood T cell repertoires in COVID-19. CDR1 and CDR2 (germline): KGHSH, LQKENI. Losses at the gene ends were 4 bases for V and 6 bases for J; bases not matched to a gene: 3. This CDR3 is built from 14 residues. Original processing notes: Reference gene primer amplification yielded estimated nucleated cell counts. Using immunoSEQ multiplex PCR, the repertoire was profiled, and TCRdb retains in-frame clones only, with some absent. The V and J calls and the clone size are those of that table, but D and trimming were determined from the DNA. Of about 150,000 clones listed, around 84% were seen once; the top ten hold about 7.3%.

The chain has TRBV18 and TRBJ1-6, with TRBD1 matching 7 bases. The specimen was PBMCs or T cells enriched from blood (not recorded which). The clonotype comes from a man between 45 and 60 years old who had recovered from COVID-19. CDR3 protein: CASSLRDSNSPLHF. As DNA, the CDR3 is TGTGCCAGCTCACTCCGGGACAGTAATTCACCCCTCCACTTT.